The 17 T cell receptor beta chains below all came from one sample that was sequenced in a study of Tregs in tolerant kidney transplant recipients. TCRdb's copy holds only in-frame clones and misses some; the assay was immunoSEQ multiplex PCR. This table holds some 110,000 clones, 92% found once. The sequencing sample was made of CD4+ T cells from blood. The receptors originated from a human donor in good health.

This clone was seen once. The V gene is TRBV30, the J gene TRBJ2-5, with D possibly being TRBD2 (6 bases). This CDR3 is built from 13 residues. Germline V lookup: CDR1 GTSNPN, CDR2 SVGIG (reference sequence). V lost 0 bases and J 1 base, leaving 6 bases between the germline ends. CDR3 protein: CAWSVLAQETQYF. In DNA, the CDR3 is TGTGCCTGGAGTGTACTAGCCCAAGAGACCCAGTACTTC.

The chain joins TRBV23-1 to TRBJ2-1, with 7 bases fitting TRBD1. TRBV23-1 is known as an ORF, though its function is uncertain. CDR3 length: 13 amino acids. The trim removed 4 bases at V and 7 bases at J, leaving 4 bases unmatched. This chain's CDR3 is CASSRGTANEQFF. The CDR3 bases are TGCGCCAGCAGTCGAGGGACAGCAAATGAGCAGTTCTTC.

This chain uses TRBV6-6 with TRBJ2-1; 8 bases match TRBD2. V lost 4 bases to trimming and J lost 6 bases; unmatched junction nucleotides: 8. Germline CDR1 and CDR2: MNHNY and SVGAGI (reference sequence). This CDR3 has 15 residues. CDR3 coding DNA: TGTGCCAGCAGTTCCGGCCCCGGGGGGGGCAATGAGCAGTTCTTC. This encodes CASSSGPGGGNEQFF.

This clone showed up just once. Other DNA sequences in this specimen translate into the identical CDR3. The chain links TRBV30 to TRBJ2-3; no reliable D call. Germline V gene lookup returns CDR1 GTSNPN and CDR2 SVGIG (reference sequence). The V gene lost 3 bases and the J gene lost 0 bases, with 4 bases spanning the gap. CDR3 length: 12 residues. CDR3 residues: CAWSVSTDTQYF. The CDR3 nucleotides read TGTGCCTGGAGCGTAAGCACAGATACGCAGTATTTT.

In this sample, this clone turned up once. This chain connects TRBV10-1 to TRBJ1-2; possible D gene TRBD1, 6 bases. Germline-derived CDR1 and CDR2 are WNHNN and SYGVQD (reference sequence). V was shortened by 3 bases and J by 5 bases, with 13 bases between the two germline ends. This CDR3 contains 14 residues. The CDR3 sequence is CASSDAGVGYGYTF. CDR3 sequence (DNA): TGCGCCAGCAGTGATGCAGGGGTCGGTTATGGCTACACCTTC.

This clone showed up just a few times. Here the CDR3 reads CASSELTGEEKLFF. The CDR3 DNA is TGTGCCAGCAGTGAGTTAACAGGGGAGGAAAAACTGTTTTTT. This chain uses TRBV2 with TRBJ1-4; 7 bases are a match to TRBD1. The CDR3 length is 14 residues. Unmatched junction bases numbered 6, after V lost 3 bases and J lost 8 bases. From germline, CDR1 is SNHLY and CDR2 FYNNEI.

J is TRBJ1-5 and V is TRBV2; TRBD1 is a possible D gene (6 bases). CDR1 SNHLY and CDR2 FYNNEI come from the germline V gene. V gave up 3 bases and J gave up 5 bases, with 14 bases separating them. The CDR3 runs to 15 residues. CDR3 nucleotide sequence: TGTGCCAGCAGTGATGGACTGGGGGGCGATCAGCCCCAGCATTTT. Protein sequence: CASSDGLGGDQPQHF.

The chain uses TRBV6-5 and TRBJ1-2, with D possibly being TRBD1 (5 bases). Trimming pared 4 bases from V and 5 bases from J, leaving 17 bases between. The CDR3 is 15 amino acids. Germline V gene data show CDR1 as MNHEY and CDR2 as SVGAGI. CDR3 residues: CASSSLGTRPYGYTF. The DNA of the CDR3 is TGTGCCAGCAGTTCCTTAGGGACTCGGCCTTATGGCTACACCTTC.

The chain joins TRBV9 to TRBJ2-2; D is possibly TRBD2 (6 bases). This CDR3 is 15 amino acids long. V shed 0 bases and J shed 7 bases, with 13 bases lying between them. Germline V gene data show CDR1 as SGDLS and CDR2 as YYNGEE. The CDR3 DNA follows: TGTGCCAGCAGCGTAGTGGGAGGACTTGGCGGGGAGCTGTTTTTT. It translates to CASSVVGGLGGELFF.

The chain has TRBV2 and TRBJ2-2, with TRBD2 matching over 8 bases. Trimming took 2 bases from V and 6 from J; bases not matched to a gene: 8. The germline V gene encodes CDR1 SNHLY and CDR2 FYNNEI. The CDR3 length is 16 residues. CDR3 DNA sequence: TGTGCCAGCAGTGAAAGGTCGACTAGCGAGGCCGGGGAGCTGTTTTTT. Its protein is CASSERSTSEAGELFF.

This clone has just a few counts. The chain joins TRBV6-5 to TRBJ1-1; TRBD1 is a possible D gene (6 bases). Germline V gene sequence: CDR1 MNHEY, CDR2 SVGAGI. The V end lost 5 bases, the J end lost 0 bases, and 13 bases lay between the germline ends. The CDR3 is 15 amino acids. The CDR3 coding sequence is TGTGCCAGCAGTACCACTGGGACACTGAACACTGAAGCTTTCTTT. This sequence encodes CASSTTGTLNTEAFF.

The chain links TRBV9 to TRBJ2-1; D remains ambiguous. Deletions cut 4 bases from V and 0 bases from J, with 11 bases between. Germline V lookup: CDR1 SGDLS, CDR2 YYNGEE. The CDR3 spans 15 residues. The CDR3 DNA reads TGTGCCAGCAGCTCTCACGTGAACTCCTACAATGAGCAGTTCTTC. Protein sequence: CASSSHVNSYNEQFF.

The chain is built from TRBV9 and TRBJ2-6; 10 bases agree with TRBD1. The CDR3 is 18 residues long. Germline values: CDR1 SGDLS, CDR2 YYNGEE. J lost 0 bases, V lost 4 bases, and 7 bases had no gene match. Here the CDR3 DNA reads TGTGCCAGCAGCCCGAGGGACAGGGGCGTCTCTGGGGCCAACGTCCTGACTTTC. Translated, it gives CASSPRDRGVSGANVLTF.

The genes are TRBV5-1 and TRBJ2-5, with TRBD1 identical over 10 bases. Germline values: CDR1 SGHRS, CDR2 YFSETQ. Germline trimming cut 0 bases from V and 10 bases from J; bases unmatched to any gene: 3. This CDR3 is 13 amino acids long. The CDR3 loop reads CASSLEGQGIQYF. CDR3 DNA sequence: TGCGCCAGCAGCTTGGAGGGACAGGGGATCCAGTACTTC.

This chain joins TRBV2 and TRBJ1-2, with D unclear. CDR3 size: 13 residues. Trimming shortened V by 3 bases and J by 4 bases, and 9 bases separated the two germline ends. The V gene's germline CDR1 is SNHLY and CDR2 FYNNEI. In DNA, the CDR3 is TGTGCCAGCAGTGATTCTGCGGGCTATGGCTACACCTTC. Its protein product is CASSDSAGYGYTF.

V usage is TRBV7-6 and J usage is TRBJ2-7, with TRBD2 matching 8 bases. The CDR3 runs to 15 residues. V lost 5 bases, J lost 4 bases, and 10 bases stayed unmatched. Germline V gene sequence: CDR1 SGHVS, CDR2 FNYEAQ. The CDR3 DNA reads as TGTGCCAGCAGCCTTACTAGCGGAGCGGGTTACGAGCAGTACTTC. It codes for CASSLTSGAGYEQYF.

V usage is TRBV2 and J usage is TRBJ2-1; TRBD2 agrees at 11 bases. Looked up from germline, CDR1 is SNHLY and CDR2 is FYNNEI. This CDR3 comprises 15 residues. V lost 10 bases to trimming and J lost 7 bases; unmatched junction nucleotides: 12. The CDR3 sequence is CATRAGLAGFNEQFF. The CDR3, as DNA: TGTGCCACCCGAGCCGGACTAGCGGGTTTTAATGAGCAGTTCTTC.